These 15 T cell receptor beta chains were all obtained from the same sample, sequenced in a study of blood T cell repertoires in COVID-19. TCRdb's copy holds only in-frame clones and misses some; the assay was immunoSEQ multiplex PCR. The sample yields around 150,000 clones, about 80% seen once. The sequencing sample was made of peripheral blood. The receptor set was obtained from a middle-aged woman with COVID-19, enrolled during active disease.

This chain connects TRBV11-2 to TRBJ2-5; tentative D call: TRBD1 (5 bases). V was clipped by 4 bases and J by 1 base, with 10 bases between them. Germline V gene sequence: CDR1 SGHAT, CDR2 FQNNGV. The CDR3 contains 14 residues. The CDR3 DNA is TGTGCCAGCAGCTCCGGACACTCCCAAGAGACCCAGTACTTC. Protein product: CASSSGHSQETQYF.

This chain links TRBV6-6 with TRBJ2-2, with 8 bases lining up with TRBD1. CDR3 length: 15 residues. V was pared by 6 bases and J by 4 bases, with 7 bases of the junction left unmatched. Germline V CDR1 and CDR2: MNHNY, SVGAGI (reference sequence). CDR3 residues: CASRPGGLGTGELFF. CDR3 coding DNA: TGTGCCAGCAGACCAGGGGGCTTGGGCACCGGGGAGCTGTTTTTT.

This clone was recorded a few times. Here the CDR3 reads CASTDGTSPQETQYF. The CDR3 DNA reads as TGTGCCAGCACCGACGGGACTTCCCCACAAGAGACCCAGTACTTC. The rearrangement joins TRBV5-6 to TRBJ2-5, with D maybe TRBD2 (6 bases). CDR1 is SGHDT, CDR2 YYEEEE, per germline. Trimming removed 6 bases at V and 2 bases at J, with 17 bases between. The CDR3 loop spans 15 amino acids.

This clone was recorded only once. The chain combines TRBV6-4 with TRBJ2-1; 11 bases are a match to TRBD2. V shed 6 bases, J shed 9 bases, and the junction held 10 bases outside the gene matches. CDR1 MRHNA and CDR2 SNTAGT come from the germline V gene. The CDR3 spans 15 residues. The CDR3 region has the DNA TGTGCCAGCAGACCCAGGGCTAGCGGGGGGTCTGAGCAGTTCTTC. It is translated as CASRPRASGGSEQFF.

This sequence joins TRBV21-1 and TRBJ2-5; TRBD1 is the table's D call, not checked against the DNA. TRBV21-1 is reported as a pseudogene. The CDR3 contains 19 residues. The CDR3 DNA reads TGTGCCAGCAGCAAACTCAAAACCGGGACAGGGGGACGGGAAGAGACCCAGTACTTC. The encoded protein is CASSKLKTGTGGREETQYF.

A single count supports this clone. V and J are TRBV28 and TRBJ1-3, with D possibly being TRBD1 (5 bases). The ends were cut back, 8 bases at V and 0 bases at J, with 14 bases in the middle. This CDR3 spans 15 amino acids. Germline CDR1 is MDHEN and CDR2 is SYDVKM. CDR3 sequence reads: CASHTAGSSGNTIYF. The CDR3, as DNA: TGTGCCAGCCACACTGCAGGGTCCTCTGGAAACACCATATATTTT.

In this sample, this clone turned up once. This chain links TRBV6-1 with TRBJ2-5; 8 bases line up with TRBD1. This CDR3 has 16 amino acids. Germline CDR1 is MNHNS and CDR2 is SASEGT. J was trimmed by 5 bases and V by 2 bases; bases with no gene match: 10. CDR3 sequence reads: CASSEWGSGGSETQYF. For the CDR3, the DNA is TGTGCCAGCAGTGAATGGGGTTCAGGGGGCAGCGAGACCCAGTACTTC.

The rearrangement links TRBV7-8 to TRBJ2-6; the D gene is possibly TRBD1 (5 bases). The CDR3 consists of 13 residues. CDR1 is SGHVS, CDR2 FQNEAQ, per germline. V dropped 8 bases and J dropped 1 base, with 6 bases sitting between them. The CDR3 is CASQGSGANVLTF. CDR3 sequence (DNA): TGTGCCAGCCAGGGATCTGGGGCCAACGTCCTGACTTTC.

DNA for the CDR3: TGTGCCAGCAGCTTACAAGCTGTGGGAGGGGACAATGAGCAGTTCTTC. It is translated as CASSLQAVGGDNEQFF. The rearrangement uses TRBV7-3 and TRBJ2-1; 7 bases align to TRBD2. The J segment lost 5 bases and the V segment lost 2 bases, leaving 9 bases of the junction unmatched. There are 16 residues in the CDR3. CDR1 and CDR2 (germline): SGHTA, FQGTGA.

The V and J genes are TRBV19 and TRBJ2-7; tentative D call: TRBD2 (6 bases). The CDR3 loop spans 12 amino acids. The V end lost 7 bases, the J end lost 5 bases, and 12 bases lay between the germline ends. Per germline, CDR1 LNHDA and CDR2 SQIVND (reference sequence). CDR3 DNA sequence: TGTGCCAGTATCGGTTGGGGGGACGAGCAGTACTTC. It specifies CASIGWGDEQYF.

The CDR3 region is CAISWTGQETQYF. CDR3 DNA: TGTGCCATCAGTTGGACAGGCCAAGAGACCCAGTACTTC. J is TRBJ2-5 and V is TRBV10-3; 7 bases match TRBD1. The CDR3 contains 13 residues. With 5 bases clipped from V and 1 base from J, the junction kept 1 base outside the gene matches. CDR1 and CDR2 (germline): ENHRY, SYGVKD.

The sample holds one count of this clone. The gene calls are TRBV5-1 and TRBJ1-2; D remains ambiguous. The CDR3 extends over 13 amino acids. V was pared by 3 bases and J by 0 bases, with 6 bases between. Germline V lookup: CDR1 SGHRS, CDR2 YFSETQ. The DNA of the CDR3 is TGCGCCAGCAGCTCGGGAGCTAACTATGGCTACACCTTC. Encoded protein: CASSSGANYGYTF. Together with reference TRBV5-1 and TRBJ1-2, the CDR3 gives the full variable domain: KAGVTQTPRYLIKTRGQQVTLSCSPISGHRSVSWYQQTPGQGLQFLFEYFSETQRNKGNFPGRFSGRQFSNSRSEMNVSTLELGDSALYLCASSSGANYGYTFGSGTRLTVV.

The gene calls are TRBV24-1 and TRBJ2-3; D not certain. Per the germline V gene, CDR1 is KGHDR and CDR2 is SFDVKD. V was clipped by 5 bases and J by 3 bases, with 8 bases between them. The CDR3 contains 13 residues. This chain's CDR3 is CATSVPETDTQYF. CDR3 nucleotide sequence: TGTGCCACCAGTGTTCCGGAGACAGATACGCAGTATTTT.

This clone appeared a few times. This chain links TRBV5-5 with TRBJ2-1; TRBD1 matches 9 bases. J gave up 10 bases and V 5 bases, and 10 bases lay outside the gene matches. The CDR3 has 14 residues. CDR1 is SGHKS and CDR2 is YYEKEE in the germline V gene (reference sequence). The CDR3 DNA follows: TGTGCCAGCAGACGCGACCCGGACAGGGGCGAGCAGTTCTTC. This gives the protein CASRRDPDRGEQFF.

The J gene is TRBJ2-1, the V gene TRBV7-9, with no clear D. V lost 3 bases, J lost 8 bases, and 23 bases lay in between. The CDR3 loop spans 17 amino acids. Germline CDR1 reads SEHNR; CDR2 reads FQNEAQ (reference sequence). The CDR3 protein is CASSFRGGISRSHEQFF. For the CDR3, the DNA is TGTGCCAGCAGCTTTCGCGGCGGCATCAGTCGTTCCCATGAGCAGTTCTTC.